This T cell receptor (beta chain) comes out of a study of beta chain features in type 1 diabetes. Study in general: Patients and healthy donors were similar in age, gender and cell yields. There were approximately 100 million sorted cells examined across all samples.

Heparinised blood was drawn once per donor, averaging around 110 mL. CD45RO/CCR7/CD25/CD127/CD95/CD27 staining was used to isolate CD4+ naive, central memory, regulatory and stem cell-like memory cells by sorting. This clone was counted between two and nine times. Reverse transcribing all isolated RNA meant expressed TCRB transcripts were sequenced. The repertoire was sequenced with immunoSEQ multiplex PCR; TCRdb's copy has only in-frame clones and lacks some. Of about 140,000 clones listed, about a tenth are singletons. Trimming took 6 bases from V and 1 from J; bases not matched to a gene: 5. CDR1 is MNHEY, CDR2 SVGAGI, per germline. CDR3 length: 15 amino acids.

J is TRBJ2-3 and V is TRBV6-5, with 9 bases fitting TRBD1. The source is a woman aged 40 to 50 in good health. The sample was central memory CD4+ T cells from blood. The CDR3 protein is CASRLRDRGTDTQYF. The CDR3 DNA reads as TGTGCCAGCAGACTCCGGGACAGGGGCACAGATACGCAGTATTTT.